The 15 T cell receptor beta chains below all came from one sample that was sequenced in a study of spatial heterogeneity in lung cancer. TCRdb used MiXCR to reprocess the 5' RACE reads, holding one entry per CDR3 protein. The sample has roughly 10,000 distinct CDR3 sequences, roughly 5% seen once; the top ten hold approximately 30%. Time point indicated: sample taken at primary tumor resection. Unsorted whole RNA from tumor, nontumor lung or frozen PBMC underwent sequencing. The sequencing used PBMCs, collected at surgery. The receptors were sampled from a male donor with early-stage non-small cell lung cancer.

This clonotype was observed many times. The rearrangement uses TRBV7-2 and TRBJ2-5; 9 bases fit TRBD2. V dropped 2 bases and J dropped 4; count of bases not matched to a gene: 8. The CDR3 consists of 16 residues. Germline V gene sequence: CDR1 SGHTA, CDR2 FQGNSA. The CDR3 loop is CASSLQGGGARETQYF. In DNA, the CDR3 is TGTGCCAGCAGCTTACAGGGCGGGGGGGCCCGAGAGACCCAGTACTTC.

On this clonotype: Possible read error: a much larger clone is one base away. This chain links TRBV2 with TRBJ1-1; D is possibly TRBD1 (5 bases). Germline V gene data show CDR1 as SNHLY and CDR2 as FYNNEI. The CDR3 spans 13 residues. The DNA for the CDR3 is TGTGCCAGCAGTGGGGGGGTTCACACTGAAGCTTCCTTT. Protein sequence: CASSGGVHTEASF.

This clonotype was seen at least ten times. The chain has TRBV29-1 and TRBJ2-2; TRBD2 matches 8 bases. This CDR3 has 13 amino acids. Losses at the gene ends were 0 bases for V and 6 bases for J; bases not matched to a gene: 0. Germline V gives CDR1 SQVTM, CDR2 ANQGSEA. CDR3 region: CSVEELAAGELFF. For the CDR3, the DNA is TGCAGCGTTGAAGAACTAGCGGCCGGGGAGCTGTTTTTT.

In this sample, this clonotype turned up a few times. The V call is TRBV28, the J call TRBJ2-5, with 7 bases matching TRBD1. Germline V CDR1 and CDR2: MDHEN, SYDVKM. V lost 4 bases, J lost 3 bases, and 5 bases stayed unmatched. This CDR3 has 14 residues. The CDR3 protein is CASSSPDREETQYF. CDR3 sequence (DNA): TGTGCCAGCAGTTCTCCAGACAGGGAAGAGACCCAGTACTTC.

V and J are TRBV18 and TRBJ2-1; weak D call: TRBD1 (5 bases). Trimming removed 5 bases at V and 5 bases at J, with 19 bases between. Germline CDR1 is KGHSH and CDR2 is LQKENI. This CDR3 is 16 amino acids long. The CDR3 nucleotides read TGTGCCAGCTCATTGGAACTGCAGGGTGGTAACAATGAGCAGTTCTTC. Translated, it gives CASSLELQGGNNEQFF.

This clonotype was picked up a small number of times. This sequence joins TRBV29-1 and TRBJ2-3; no reliable D call. The germline V gene has CDR1 SQVTM and CDR2 ANQGSEA. The CDR3 sequence is 13 residues long. The CDR3, as DNA: TGCATCCTTCTAGGTTCCCTCACAGATACGCAGTATTTT. This gives the protein CILLGSLTDTQYF.

This clonotype was counted many times. The V call is TRBV5-1, the J call TRBJ2-7; 7 bases are shared with TRBD1. This CDR3 is built from 14 residues. V dropped 5 bases and J dropped 2; count of bases not matched to a gene: 7. Germline CDR1 is SGHRS and CDR2 is YFSETQ. CDR3 sequence reads: CASRPGQETYEQYF. The CDR3 DNA reads as TGCGCCAGCAGACCCGGACAGGAAACCTACGAGCAGTACTTC. The full variable domain, completed using reference TRBV5-1 and TRBJ2-7, is KAGVTQTPRYLIKTRGQQVTLSCSPISGHRSVSWYQQTPGQGLQFLFEYFSETQRNKGNFPGRFSGRQFSNSRSEMNVSTLELGDSALYLCASRPGQETYEQYFGPGTRLTVT.

At least ten counts were recorded for this clonotype. V usage is TRBV3-1 and J usage is TRBJ2-7; D not certain. V gave up 2 bases and J gave up 6 bases, with 11 bases separating them. In germline, CDR1 is LGHDT, CDR2 YNNKEL (reference sequence). The CDR3 totals 13 residues. CDR3: CASSQTGRGEQYF. The CDR3 DNA follows: TGTGCCAGCAGCCAAACCGGACGTGGCGAGCAGTACTTC.

There are many counts of this clonotype. The chain employs TRBV29-1 and TRBJ1-5; D is ambiguous. V shed 5 bases and J shed 6 bases, with 14 bases lying between them. The CDR3 contains 13 residues. The germline gives CDR1 SQVTM, CDR2 ANQGSEA. The CDR3 DNA is TGCAGCGTTCAAAGGGCTTTCGGTCAGCCCCAGCATTTT. Its protein product is CSVQRAFGQPQHF.

In this sample, this clonotype turned up many times. The chain links TRBV12-3 or TRBV12-4 to TRBJ2-7; 10 nucleotides agree with TRBD2. The CDR3 consists of 16 residues. Trimming cost V 3 bases and J 3 bases; bases outside gene matches: 8. CDR3 loop: CASSLRVAGGIYEQYF. In nucleotides, the CDR3 is TGTGCCAGCAGTTTGCGGGTAGCGGGGGGAATCTACGAGCAGTACTTC.

This clonotype is labeled as medium-sized. CDR3 protein: CASSPGPSYEQYF. CDR3 nucleotide sequence: TGTGCCAGCAGCCCCGGACCCTCCTACGAGCAGTACTTC. The chain combines TRBV3-1 with TRBJ2-7; D is unresolved. V lost 4 bases and J 0 bases, leaving 7 bases between the germline ends. The CDR3 is made up of 13 amino acids. Per the germline V gene, CDR1 is LGHDT and CDR2 is YNNKEL (reference sequence).

Concerning this clonotype itself: At one boundary the junction diverges from the germline segment, which might be a read error. The rearrangement links TRBV28 to TRBJ2-2; tentative D call: TRBD2 (5 bases). The CDR3 sequence is 15 residues long. Germline V gene lookup returns CDR1 MDHEN and CDR2 SYDVKM. The CDR3 DNA follows: TGTGCCAGCATTCCAGGACCCGCGGGCGCCGGGGAGCTGATTTTT. It codes for CASIPGPAGAGELIF. Variable domain in full (rest from reference TRBV28 and TRBJ2-2): DVKVTQSSRYLVKRTGEKVFLECVQDMDHENMFWYRQDPGLGLRLIYFSYDVKMKEKGDIPEGYSVSREKKERFSLILESASTNQTSMYLCASIPGPAGAGELIFGEGSRLTVL.

The chain recombines TRBV7-9 with TRBJ2-5, with D maybe TRBD1 (6 bases). This CDR3 contains 14 residues. CDR1 SEHNR and CDR2 FQNEAQ come from the germline V gene (reference sequence). V was shortened by 4 bases and J by 2 bases, with 11 bases between the two germline ends. CDR3 bases: TGTGCCAGCAGCTCCGTGGGGGCACAAGAGACCCAGTACTTC. It is translated as CASSSVGAQETQYF.

Ten or more counts support this clonotype. V usage is TRBV29-1 and J usage is TRBJ1-1; D is uncertain. Germline CDR1 reads SQVTM; CDR2 reads ANQGSEA. Trimming stripped 7 bases from V and 2 bases from J, with 11 bases between. This CDR3 is built from 12 residues. CDR3 bases: TGCAGCGGAGGGAGGTCCAACACTGAAGCTTTCTTT. Amino acid sequence: CSGGRSNTEAFF.

This clonotype was seen many times. The J gene is TRBJ2-3, the V gene TRBV28; perhaps TRBD1 as D (5 bases). Deletions cut 5 bases from V and 5 bases from J, with 14 bases between. The CDR3 is 14 amino acids. Germline V gene sequence: CDR1 MDHEN, CDR2 SYDVKM. DNA of the CDR3: TGTGCCAGCAGTATAAGGGGCTTTATAGATACGCAGTATTTT. This encodes CASSIRGFIDTQYF.